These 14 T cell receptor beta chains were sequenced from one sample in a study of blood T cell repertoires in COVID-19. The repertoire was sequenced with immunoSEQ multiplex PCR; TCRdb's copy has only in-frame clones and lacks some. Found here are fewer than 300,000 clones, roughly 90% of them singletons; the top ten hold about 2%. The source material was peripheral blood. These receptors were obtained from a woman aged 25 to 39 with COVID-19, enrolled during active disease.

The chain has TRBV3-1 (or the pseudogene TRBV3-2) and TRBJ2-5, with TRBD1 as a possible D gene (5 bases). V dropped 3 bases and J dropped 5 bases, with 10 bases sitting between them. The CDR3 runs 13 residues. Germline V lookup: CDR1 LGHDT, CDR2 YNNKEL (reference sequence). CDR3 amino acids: CASSQRKGETQYF. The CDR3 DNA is TGTGCCAGCAGCCAGAGGAAGGGGGAGACCCAGTACTTC.

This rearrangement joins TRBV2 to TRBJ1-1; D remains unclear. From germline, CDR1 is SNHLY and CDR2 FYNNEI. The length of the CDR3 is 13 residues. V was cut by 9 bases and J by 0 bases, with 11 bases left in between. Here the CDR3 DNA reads TGTGCCAGGAAAAAAGAGATGAACACTGAAGCTTTCTTT. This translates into CARKKEMNTEAFF.

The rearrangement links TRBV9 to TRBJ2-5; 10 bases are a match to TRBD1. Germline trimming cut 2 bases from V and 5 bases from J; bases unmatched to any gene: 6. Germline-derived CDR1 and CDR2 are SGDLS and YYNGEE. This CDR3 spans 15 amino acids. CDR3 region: CASSVRDRGFETQYF. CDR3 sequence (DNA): TGTGCCAGCAGCGTGCGGGACAGGGGTTTTGAGACCCAGTACTTC. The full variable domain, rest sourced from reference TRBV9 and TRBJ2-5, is DSGVTQTPKHLITATGQRVTLRCSPRSGDLSVYWYQQSLDQGLQFLIQYYNGEERAKGNILERFSAQQFPDLHSELNLSSLELGDSALYFCASSVRDRGFETQYFGPGTRLLVL.

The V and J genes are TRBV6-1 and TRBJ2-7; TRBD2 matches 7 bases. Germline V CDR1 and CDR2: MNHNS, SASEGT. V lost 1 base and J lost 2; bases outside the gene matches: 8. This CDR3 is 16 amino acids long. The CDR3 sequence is CASSEEEAGPPYEQYF. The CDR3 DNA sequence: TGTGCCAGCAGTGAAGAAGAAGCGGGGCCCCCCTACGAGCAGTACTTC.

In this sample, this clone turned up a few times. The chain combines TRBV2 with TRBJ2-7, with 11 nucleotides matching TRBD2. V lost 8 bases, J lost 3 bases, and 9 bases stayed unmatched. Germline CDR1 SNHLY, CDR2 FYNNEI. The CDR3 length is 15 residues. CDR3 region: CASRPGTSGYYEQYF. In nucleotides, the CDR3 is TGTGCCAGCCGCCCTGGGACTAGCGGCTACTACGAGCAGTACTTC. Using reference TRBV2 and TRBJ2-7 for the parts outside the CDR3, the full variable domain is EPEVTQTPSHQVTQMGQEVILRCVPISNHLYFYWYRQILGQKVEFLVSFYNNEISEKSEIFDDQFSVERPDGSNFTLKIRSTKLEDSAMYFCASRPGTSGYYEQYFGPGTRLTVT.

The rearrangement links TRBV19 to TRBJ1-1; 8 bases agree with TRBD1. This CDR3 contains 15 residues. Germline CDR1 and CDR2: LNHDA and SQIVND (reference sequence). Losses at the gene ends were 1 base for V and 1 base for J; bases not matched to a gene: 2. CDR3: CASSIGTGRNTEAFF. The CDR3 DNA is TGTGCCAGTAGTATAGGGACAGGGAGGAACACTGAAGCTTTCTTT.

CDR3: CASSVFSLREGRGEQFF. CDR3 sequence (DNA): TGTGCCAGCAGCGTATTTAGCCTGCGGGAGGGCCGGGGTGAGCAGTTCTTC. The chain recombines TRBV9 with TRBJ2-1; 9 bases are a match to TRBD2. Germline loops: CDR1 SGDLS, CDR2 YYNGEE. Trimming took 1 base from V and 9 from J; bases not matched to a gene: 14. This CDR3 has 17 amino acids.

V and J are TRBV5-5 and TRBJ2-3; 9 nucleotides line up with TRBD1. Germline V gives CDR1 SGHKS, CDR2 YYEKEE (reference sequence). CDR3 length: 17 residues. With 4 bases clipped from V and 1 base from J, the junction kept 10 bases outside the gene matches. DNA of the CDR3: TGTGCCAGCAGCGACGGGACAGGGCCGTTTCGCACAGATACGCAGTATTTT. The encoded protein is CASSDGTGPFRTDTQYF.

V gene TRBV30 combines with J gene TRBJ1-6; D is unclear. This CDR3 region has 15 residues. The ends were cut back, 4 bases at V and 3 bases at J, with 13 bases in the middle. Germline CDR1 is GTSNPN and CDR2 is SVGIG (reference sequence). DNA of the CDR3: TGTGCCTGGAAAGGGAGTCGGAACTATAATTCACCCCTCCACTTT. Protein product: CAWKGSRNYNSPLHF.

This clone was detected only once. The DNA for the CDR3 is TGTGCCAGCAGCGACAGGACCCGAGAGGGCTACACCTTC. Its protein is CASSDRTREGYTF. The V and J genes are TRBV2 and TRBJ1-2; tentative D call: TRBD1 (6 bases). Trimming left V 6 bases short and J 8 bases short, with 16 bases between. The CDR3 is 13 residues long. Germline-derived CDR1 and CDR2 are SNHLY and FYNNEI.

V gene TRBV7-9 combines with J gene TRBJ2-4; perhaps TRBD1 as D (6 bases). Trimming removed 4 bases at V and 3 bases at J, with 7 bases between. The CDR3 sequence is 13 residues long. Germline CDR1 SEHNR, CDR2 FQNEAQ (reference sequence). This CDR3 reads CASSWTVKNIQYF. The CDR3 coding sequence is TGTGCCAGCAGCTGGACAGTCAAAAACATTCAGTACTTC.

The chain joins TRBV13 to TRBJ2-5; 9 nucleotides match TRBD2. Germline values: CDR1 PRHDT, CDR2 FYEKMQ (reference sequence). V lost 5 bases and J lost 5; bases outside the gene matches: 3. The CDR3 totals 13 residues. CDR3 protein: CASSHGLAETQYF. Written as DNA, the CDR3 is TGTGCCAGCAGCCATGGACTAGCGGAGACCCAGTACTTC.

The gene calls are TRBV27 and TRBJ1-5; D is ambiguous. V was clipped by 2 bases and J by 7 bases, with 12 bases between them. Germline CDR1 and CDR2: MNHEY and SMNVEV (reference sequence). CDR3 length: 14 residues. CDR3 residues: CASSLNTVGQPQHF. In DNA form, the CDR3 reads TGTGCCAGCAGTTTAAACACAGTTGGGCAGCCCCAGCATTTT.

Here the CDR3 DNA reads TGTGCCAGCTCACCAGGGGGGACAGATCCCACAGATACGCAGTATTTT. As protein: CASSPGGTDPTDTQYF. The V gene is TRBV18, the J gene TRBJ2-3, with D maybe TRBD1 (7 bases). Germline CDR1 and CDR2: KGHSH and LQKENI. V was pared by 2 bases and J by 2 bases, with 14 bases between. CDR3 length: 16 amino acids.